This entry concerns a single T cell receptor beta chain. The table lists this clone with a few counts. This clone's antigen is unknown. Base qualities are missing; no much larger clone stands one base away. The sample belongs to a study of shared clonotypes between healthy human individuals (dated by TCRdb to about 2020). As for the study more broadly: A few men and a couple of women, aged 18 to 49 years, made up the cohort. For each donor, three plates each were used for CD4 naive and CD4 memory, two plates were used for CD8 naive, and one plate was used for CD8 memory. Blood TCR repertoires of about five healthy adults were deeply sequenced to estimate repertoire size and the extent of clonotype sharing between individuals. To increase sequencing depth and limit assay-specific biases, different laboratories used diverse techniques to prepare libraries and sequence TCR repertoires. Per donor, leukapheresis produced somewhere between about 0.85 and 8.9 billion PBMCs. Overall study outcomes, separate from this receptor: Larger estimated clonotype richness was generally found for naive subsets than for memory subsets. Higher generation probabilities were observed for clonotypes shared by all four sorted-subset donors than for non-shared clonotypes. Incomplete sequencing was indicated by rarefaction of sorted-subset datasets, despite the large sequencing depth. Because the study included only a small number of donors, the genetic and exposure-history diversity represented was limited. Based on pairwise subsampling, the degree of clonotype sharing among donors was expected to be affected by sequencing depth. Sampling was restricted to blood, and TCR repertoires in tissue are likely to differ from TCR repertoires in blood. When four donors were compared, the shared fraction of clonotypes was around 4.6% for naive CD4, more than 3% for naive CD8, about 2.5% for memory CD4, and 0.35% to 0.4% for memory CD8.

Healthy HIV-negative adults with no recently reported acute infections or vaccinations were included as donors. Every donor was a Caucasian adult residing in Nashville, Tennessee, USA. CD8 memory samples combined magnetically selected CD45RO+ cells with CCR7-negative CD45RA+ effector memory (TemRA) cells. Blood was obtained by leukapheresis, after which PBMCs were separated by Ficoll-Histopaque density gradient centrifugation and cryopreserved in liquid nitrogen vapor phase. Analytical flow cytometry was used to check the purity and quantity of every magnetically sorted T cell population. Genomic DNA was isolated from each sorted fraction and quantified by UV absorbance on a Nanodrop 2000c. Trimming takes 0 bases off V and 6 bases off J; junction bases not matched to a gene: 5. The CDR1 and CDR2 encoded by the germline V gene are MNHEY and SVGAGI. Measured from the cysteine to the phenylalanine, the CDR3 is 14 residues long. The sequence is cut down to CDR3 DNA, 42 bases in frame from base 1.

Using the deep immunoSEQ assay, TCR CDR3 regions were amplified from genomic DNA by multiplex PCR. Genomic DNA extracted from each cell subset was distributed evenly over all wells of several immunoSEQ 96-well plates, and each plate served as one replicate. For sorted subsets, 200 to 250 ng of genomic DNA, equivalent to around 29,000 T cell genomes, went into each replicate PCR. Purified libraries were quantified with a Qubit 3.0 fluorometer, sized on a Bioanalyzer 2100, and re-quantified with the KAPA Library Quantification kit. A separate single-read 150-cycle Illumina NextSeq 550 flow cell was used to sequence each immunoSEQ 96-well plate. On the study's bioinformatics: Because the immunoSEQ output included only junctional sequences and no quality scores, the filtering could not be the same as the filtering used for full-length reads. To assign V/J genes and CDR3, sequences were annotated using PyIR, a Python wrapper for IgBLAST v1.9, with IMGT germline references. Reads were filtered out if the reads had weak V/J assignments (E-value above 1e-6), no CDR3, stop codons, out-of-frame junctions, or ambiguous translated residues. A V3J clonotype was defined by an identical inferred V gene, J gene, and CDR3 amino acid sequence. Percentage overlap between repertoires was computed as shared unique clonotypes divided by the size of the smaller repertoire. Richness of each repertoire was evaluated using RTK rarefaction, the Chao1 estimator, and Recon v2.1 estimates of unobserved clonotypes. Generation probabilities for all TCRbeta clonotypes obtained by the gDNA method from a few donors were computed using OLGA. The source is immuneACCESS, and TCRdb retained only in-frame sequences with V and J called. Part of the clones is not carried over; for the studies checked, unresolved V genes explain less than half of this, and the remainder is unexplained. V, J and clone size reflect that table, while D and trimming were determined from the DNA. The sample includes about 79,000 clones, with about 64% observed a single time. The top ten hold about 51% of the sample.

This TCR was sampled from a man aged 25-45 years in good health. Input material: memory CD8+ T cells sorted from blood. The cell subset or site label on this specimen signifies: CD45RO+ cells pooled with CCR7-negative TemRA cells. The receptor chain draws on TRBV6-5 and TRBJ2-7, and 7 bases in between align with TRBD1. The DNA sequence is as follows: TGTGCCAGCAGTTACTCCGAGACAGGGTCCGAGCAGTACTTC. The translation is CASSYSETGSEQYF.